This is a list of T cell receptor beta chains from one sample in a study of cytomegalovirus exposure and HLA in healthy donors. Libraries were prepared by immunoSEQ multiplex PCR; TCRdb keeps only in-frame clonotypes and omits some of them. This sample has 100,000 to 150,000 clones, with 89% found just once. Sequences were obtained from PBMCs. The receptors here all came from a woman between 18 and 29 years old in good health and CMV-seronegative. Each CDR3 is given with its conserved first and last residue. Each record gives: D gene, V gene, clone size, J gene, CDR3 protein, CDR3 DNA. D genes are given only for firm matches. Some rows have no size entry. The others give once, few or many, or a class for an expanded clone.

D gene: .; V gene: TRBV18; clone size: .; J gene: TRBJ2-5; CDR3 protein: CASSPGTDTMQETQYF; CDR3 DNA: TGTGCCAGCTCACCCGGGACTGACACAATGCAAGAGACCCAGTACTTC
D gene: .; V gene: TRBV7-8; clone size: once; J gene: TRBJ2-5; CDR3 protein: CASNQRQLNQETQYF; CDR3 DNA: TGTGCCAGCAATCAGAGGCAACTGAATCAAGAGACCCAGTACTTC
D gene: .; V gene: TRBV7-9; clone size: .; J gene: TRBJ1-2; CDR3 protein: CASSPPQGNTF; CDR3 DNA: TGTGCCAGCAGCCCCCCACAGGGAAACACCTTC
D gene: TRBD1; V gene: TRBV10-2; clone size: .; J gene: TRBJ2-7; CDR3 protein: CASGQGGKYEQYF; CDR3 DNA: TGCGCCAGCGGACAGGGAGGAAAATACGAGCAGTACTTC
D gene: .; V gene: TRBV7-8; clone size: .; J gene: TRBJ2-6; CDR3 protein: CASSLGYGSGANVLTF; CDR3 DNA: TGTGCCAGCAGCTTAGGGTACGGGTCTGGGGCCAACGTCCTGACTTTC
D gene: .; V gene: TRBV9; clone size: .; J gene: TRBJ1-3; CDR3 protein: CASSALGNTIYF; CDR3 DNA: TGTGCCAGCAGCGCCTTGGGAAACACCATATATTTT
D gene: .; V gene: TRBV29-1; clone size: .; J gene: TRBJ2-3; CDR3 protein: CSDLYADTQYF; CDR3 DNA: TGCAGCGACTTATACGCAGATACGCAGTATTTT
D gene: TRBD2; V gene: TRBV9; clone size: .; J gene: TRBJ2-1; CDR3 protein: CASSVAGTSNNEQFF; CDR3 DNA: TGTGCCAGCAGCGTAGCTGGGACTAGCAACAATGAGCAGTTCTTC
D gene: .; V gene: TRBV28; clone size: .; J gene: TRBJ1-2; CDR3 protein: CASSLAVSYGYTF; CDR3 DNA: TGTGCCAGCAGTTTGGCCGTTTCCTATGGCTACACCTTC
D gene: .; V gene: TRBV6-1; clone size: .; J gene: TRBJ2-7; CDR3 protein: CASAWRGPYEQYF; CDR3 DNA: TGTGCCAGCGCGTGGCGGGGCCCCTACGAGCAGTACTTC
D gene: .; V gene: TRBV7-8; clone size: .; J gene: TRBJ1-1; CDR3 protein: CASSFRRTEAFF; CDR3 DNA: TGTGCCAGCAGCTTCCGCCGGACTGAAGCTTTCTTT
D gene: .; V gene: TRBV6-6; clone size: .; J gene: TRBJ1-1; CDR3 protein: CASSIPVIEGRAEAFF; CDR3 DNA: TGTGCCAGCTCCATACCGGTGATAGAAGGGCGGGCTGAAGCTTTCTTT
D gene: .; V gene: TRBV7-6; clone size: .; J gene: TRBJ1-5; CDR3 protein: CASSLFDSSNQPQHF; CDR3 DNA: TGTGCCAGCAGCCTCTTCGACAGTTCCAATCAGCCCCAGCATTTT
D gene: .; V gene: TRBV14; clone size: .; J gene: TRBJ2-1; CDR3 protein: CASSHRGEQFF; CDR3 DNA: TGTGCCAGCAGCCACAGGGGCGAGCAGTTCTTC
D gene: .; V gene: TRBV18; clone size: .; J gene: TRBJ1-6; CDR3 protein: CASSRGQNSPLHF; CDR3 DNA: TGTGCCAGCTCACGGGGGCAAAATTCACCCCTCCACTTT
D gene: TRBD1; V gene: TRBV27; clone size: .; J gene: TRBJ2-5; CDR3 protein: CASSPRGRQETQYF; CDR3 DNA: TGTGCCAGCAGCCCCAGGGGGCGGCAAGAGACCCAGTACTTC
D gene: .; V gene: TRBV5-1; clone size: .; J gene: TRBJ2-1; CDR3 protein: CASSLRSASGLGGYNEQFF; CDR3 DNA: TGCGCCAGCAGCTTGAGGTCCGCGAGCGGACTAGGGGGATACAATGAGCAGTTCTTC
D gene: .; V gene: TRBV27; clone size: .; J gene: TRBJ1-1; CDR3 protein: CASSVAVNTEAFF; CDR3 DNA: TGTGCCAGCAGTGTCGCGGTGAACACTGAAGCTTTCTTT
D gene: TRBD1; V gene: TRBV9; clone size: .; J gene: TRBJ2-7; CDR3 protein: CASSTTGGPYEQYF; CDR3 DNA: TGTGCCAGCAGCACGACAGGGGGACCCTACGAGCAGTACTTC
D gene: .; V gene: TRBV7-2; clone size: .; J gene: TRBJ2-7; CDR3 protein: CASSQGLGGVGYEQYF; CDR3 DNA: TGTGCCAGCAGCCAGGGATTGGGTGGTGTCGGTTATGAGCAGTACTTC
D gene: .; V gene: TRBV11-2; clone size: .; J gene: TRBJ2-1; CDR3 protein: CASSRLSGRSYNEQFF; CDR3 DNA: TGTGCCAGCAGCCGTCTAAGCGGTCGCTCCTACAATGAGCAGTTCTTC
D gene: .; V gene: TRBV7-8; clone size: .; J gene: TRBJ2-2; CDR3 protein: CASRGLRRGGELFF; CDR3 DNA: TGTGCCAGCAGGGGGCTTAGGCGTGGCGGGGAGCTGTTTTTT
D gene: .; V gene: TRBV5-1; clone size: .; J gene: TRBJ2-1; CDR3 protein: CASRDYNEQFF; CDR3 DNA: TGCGCCAGCCGGGACTACAATGAGCAGTTCTTC
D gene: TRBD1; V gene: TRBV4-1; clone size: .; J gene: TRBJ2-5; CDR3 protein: CASSRLGQEETQYF; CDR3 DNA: TGCGCCAGCAGCCGCCTAGGACAGGAAGAGACCCAGTACTTC
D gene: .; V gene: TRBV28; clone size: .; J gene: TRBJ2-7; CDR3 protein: CASSLIGLTYEQYF; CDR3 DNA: TGTGCCAGCAGTTTAATCGGGTTAACCTACGAGCAGTACTTC
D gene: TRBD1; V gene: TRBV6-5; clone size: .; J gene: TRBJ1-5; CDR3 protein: CASSYSAGGSHQPQHF; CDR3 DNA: TGTGCCAGCAGTTACTCGGCAGGGGGCTCCCATCAGCCCCAGCATTTT
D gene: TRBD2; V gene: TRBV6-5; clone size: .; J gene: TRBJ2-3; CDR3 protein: CASSLRLADTDTQYF; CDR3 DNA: TGTGCCAGCAGTTTAAGACTAGCGGATACAGATACGCAGTATTTT
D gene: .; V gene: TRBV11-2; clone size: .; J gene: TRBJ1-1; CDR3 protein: CASSSAGGTEAFF; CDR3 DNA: TGTGCCAGCAGCTCAGCGGGGGGCACTGAAGCTTTCTTT
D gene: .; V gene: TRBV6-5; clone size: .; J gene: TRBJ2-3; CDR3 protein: CASSPQGIADTQYF; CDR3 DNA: TGTGCCAGCAGCCCCCAGGGGATCGCAGATACGCAGTATTTT
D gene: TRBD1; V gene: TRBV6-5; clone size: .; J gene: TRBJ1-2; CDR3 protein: CASSLQGLGGYTF; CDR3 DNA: TGTGCCAGCAGTCTACAGGGGCTGGGTGGCTACACCTTC
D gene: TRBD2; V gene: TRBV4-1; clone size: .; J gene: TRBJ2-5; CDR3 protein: CASSPTSGSGETQYF; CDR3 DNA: TGCGCCAGCAGCCCCACTAGCGGGAGCGGGGAGACCCAGTACTTC
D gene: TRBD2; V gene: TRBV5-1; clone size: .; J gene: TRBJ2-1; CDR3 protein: CASSLPTSGNNEQFF; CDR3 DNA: TGCGCCAGCAGCTTGCCGACTAGCGGAAACAATGAGCAGTTCTTC
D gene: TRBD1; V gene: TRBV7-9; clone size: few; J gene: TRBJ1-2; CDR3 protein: CASSLTGQGYGYTF; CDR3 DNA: TGTGCCAGCAGCTTAACAGGACAGGGCTATGGCTACACCTTC
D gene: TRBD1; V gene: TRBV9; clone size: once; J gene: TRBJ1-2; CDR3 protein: CASSVDSGQGANGYTF; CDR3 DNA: TGTGCCAGCAGCGTAGATTCGGGACAGGGGGCGAATGGCTACACCTTC
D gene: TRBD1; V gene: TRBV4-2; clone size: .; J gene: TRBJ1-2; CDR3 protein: CASSQSVTDRVSYTF; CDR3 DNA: TGTGCCAGCAGCCAAAGCGTTACGGACAGGGTGAGCTACACCTTC
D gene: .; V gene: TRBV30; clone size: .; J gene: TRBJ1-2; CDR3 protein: CAWIFGQNNYGYTF; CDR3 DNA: TGTGCCTGGATCTTCGGACAGAATAACTATGGCTACACCTTC
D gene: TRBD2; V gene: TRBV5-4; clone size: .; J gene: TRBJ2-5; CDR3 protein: CASSPSGGLFRQETQYF; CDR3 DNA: TGTGCCAGCAGCCCCTCGGGGGGGCTGTTTCGTCAAGAGACCCAGTACTTC
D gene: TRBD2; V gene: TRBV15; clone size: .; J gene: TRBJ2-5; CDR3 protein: CATSTSELAGIETQYF; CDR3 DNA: TGTGCCACCAGCACATCCGAACTAGCGGGAATCGAGACCCAGTACTTC
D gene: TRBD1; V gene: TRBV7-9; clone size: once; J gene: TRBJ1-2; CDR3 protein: CASSDTTGDFNYGYTF; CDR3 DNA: TGTGCCAGCAGCGATACGACAGGGGATTTTAACTATGGCTACACCTTC
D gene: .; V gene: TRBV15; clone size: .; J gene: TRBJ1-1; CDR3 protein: CATSRGVSEAFF; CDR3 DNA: TGTGCCACCAGCAGAGGCGTATCTGAAGCTTTCTTT
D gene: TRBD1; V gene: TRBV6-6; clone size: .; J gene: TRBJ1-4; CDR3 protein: CASNNRGQGEKLFF; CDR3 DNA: TGTGCCAGCAACAACAGGGGGCAGGGTGAAAAACTGTTTTTT
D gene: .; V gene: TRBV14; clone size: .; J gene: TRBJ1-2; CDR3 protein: CASSVGKLDGYTF; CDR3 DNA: TGTGCCAGCAGCGTCGGGAAATTGGATGGCTACACCTTC
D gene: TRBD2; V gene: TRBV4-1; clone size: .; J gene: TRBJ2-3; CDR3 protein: CASSTGLAGTDTQYF; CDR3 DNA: TGCGCCAGCAGCACAGGACTAGCGGGCACAGATACGCAGTATTTT
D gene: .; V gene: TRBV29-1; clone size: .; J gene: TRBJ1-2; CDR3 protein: CSVDSASGGFSGYTF; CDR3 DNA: TGCAGCGTTGATAGTGCCTCTGGAGGTTTTTCTGGCTACACCTTC
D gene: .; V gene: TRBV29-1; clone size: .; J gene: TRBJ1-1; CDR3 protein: CSVDWDTEAFF; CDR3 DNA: TGCAGCGTGGACTGGGACACTGAAGCTTTCTTT
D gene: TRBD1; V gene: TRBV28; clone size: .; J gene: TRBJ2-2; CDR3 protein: CASSWTGMTGELFF; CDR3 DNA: TGTGCCAGCAGCTGGACAGGGATGACCGGGGAGCTGTTTTTT
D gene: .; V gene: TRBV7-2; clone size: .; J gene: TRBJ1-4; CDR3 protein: CASSSRTDEKLFF; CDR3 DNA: TGTGCCAGCAGCTCTCGGACAGATGAAAAACTGTTTTTT
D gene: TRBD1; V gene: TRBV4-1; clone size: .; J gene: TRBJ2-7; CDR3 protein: CASSQEQGAGYEQYF; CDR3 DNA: TGCGCCAGCAGCCAGGAACAGGGGGCGGGGTACGAGCAGTACTTC